These 31 T cell receptor beta chains share one sample of origin, sequenced in a study of blood T cell repertoires in COVID-19. The repertoire was sequenced with immunoSEQ multiplex PCR; TCRdb's copy has only in-frame clones and lacks some. Counted here are fewer than 350,000 clones, approximately 88% occurring once; the ten biggest clones make up 0.8% to 1%. The sample was PBMCs or T cells enriched from blood (not recorded which). These receptors all come from a woman aged 25 to 39 who had recovered from COVID-19.

This clone was observed a handful of times. In DNA, the CDR3 is TGCGCCAGCAGCCCAACGGTGTACGGAGGGGGCCCAACTAATGAAAAACTGTTTTTT. It specifies CASSPTVYGGGPTNEKLFF. The chain uses TRBV4-1 and TRBJ1-4; 7 nucleotides agree with TRBD1. The V gene's germline CDR1 is MGHRA and CDR2 YSYEKL. V lost 4 bases, J lost 0 bases, and 14 bases stayed unmatched. The CDR3 has 19 amino acids.

The rearrangement links TRBV27 to TRBJ2-4; a weak D match, TRBD1 (6 bases). The CDR3 runs 14 residues. The V end lost 4 bases, the J end lost 10 bases, and 17 bases lay between the germline ends. From germline, CDR1 is MNHEY and CDR2 SMNVEV (reference sequence). This CDR3 reads CASSWGPRLGIQYF. The CDR3 nucleotides are TGTGCCAGCAGTTGGGGGCCCAGGCTGGGGATTCAGTACTTC.

V and J are TRBV3-1 (or the pseudogene TRBV3-2) and TRBJ1-6, with TRBD1 as a possible D gene (5 bases). V lost 5 bases, J lost 0 bases, and 11 bases lay in between. There are 16 residues in the CDR3. Germline V gene data show CDR1 as LGHDT and CDR2 as YNNKEL (reference sequence). The CDR3 region is CASSRTSSSYNSPLHF. CDR3 in DNA: TGTGCCAGCAGCAGGACATCGAGCTCCTATAATTCACCCCTCCACTTT.

The V and J genes are TRBV5-5 and TRBJ1-2; D gene ambiguous. Germline lookup yields CDR1 SGHKS and CDR2 YYEKEE (reference sequence). The V end lost 1 base, the J end lost 8 bases, and 12 bases lay between the germline ends. The CDR3 runs to 13 residues. In nucleotides, the CDR3 is TGTGCCAGCAGCTTGCGGGGAACCGTCGGCTACACCTTC. Residues: CASSLRGTVGYTF. Based on the CDR3 plus reference TRBV5-5 and TRBJ1-2, the full variable domain is DAGVTQSPTHLIKTRGQQVTLRCSPISGHKSVSWYQQVLGQGPQFIFQYYEKEERGRGNFPDRFSARQFPNYSSELNVNALLLGDSALYLCASSLRGTVGYTFGSGTRLTVV.

This clone was picked up one time. The gene calls are TRBV28 and TRBJ2-3; D not certain. CDR1 and CDR2 (germline): MDHEN, SYDVKM. CDR3 length: 15 amino acids. The V and J ends lost 2 bases and 4 bases respectively, with 13 bases between them. The CDR3 sequence is CASSLGSIRADTQYF. CDR3 bases: TGTGCCAGCAGTTTAGGGTCTATTCGGGCAGATACGCAGTATTTT. The full variable domain, with the rest looked up from reference TRBV28 and TRBJ2-3, is DVKVTQSSRYLVKRTGEKVFLECVQDMDHENMFWYRQDPGLGLRLIYFSYDVKMKEKGDIPEGYSVSREKKERFSLILESASTNQTSMYLCASSLGSIRADTQYFGPGTRLTVL.

This clone was counted only a few times. The V call is TRBV7-9, the J call TRBJ1-5, with D perhaps TRBD1 (5 bases). Germline values: CDR1 SEHNR, CDR2 FQNEAQ (reference sequence). The ends were cut back, 1 base at V and 4 bases at J, with 8 bases in the middle. The CDR3 totals 14 residues. The CDR3 coding sequence is TGTGCCAGCAGCTTAGTTGGGGGGAATCAGCCCCAGCATTTT. Encoded protein: CASSLVGGNQPQHF.

The chain uses TRBV6-5 and TRBJ1-5; the D gene is possibly TRBD1 (6 bases). In germline, CDR1 is MNHEY, CDR2 SVGAGI. Trimming pared 6 bases from V and 4 bases from J, leaving 16 bases between. The CDR3 consists of 15 residues. Written as DNA, the CDR3 is TGTGCCAGCAGCGGGAGGACAGTCGGAAATCAGCCCCAGCATTTT. Translation gives CASSGRTVGNQPQHF.

V and J are TRBV28 and TRBJ1-5; weak D call: TRBD1 (5 bases). Germline assignment: CDR1 MDHEN and CDR2 SYDVKM. The length of the CDR3 is 14 residues. The V gene lost 3 bases and the J gene lost 4 bases, with 10 bases spanning the gap. CDR3 coding DNA: TGTGCCAGCAGTTTCAGGGTAGGGAATCAGCCCCAGCATTTT. Residues: CASSFRVGNQPQHF.

This rearrangement joins TRBV5-1 to TRBJ2-7, with 7 bases aligning to TRBD1. Germline CDR1 and CDR2: SGHRS and YFSETQ. There are 14 residues in the CDR3. J gave up 1 base and V 0 bases, and 1 base lay outside the gene matches. The chain's CDR3 is CASSLEQGSYEQYF. CDR3 in DNA: TGCGCCAGCAGCTTGGAACAGGGGTCCTACGAGCAGTACTTC.

The rearrangement joins TRBV5-1 to TRBJ1-1; no definite D call. Germline values: CDR1 SGHRS, CDR2 YFSETQ. The CDR3 covers 15 residues. V lost 0 bases and J 4 bases, leaving 13 bases between the germline ends. CDR3 in DNA: TGCGCCAGCAGCTTGGAGGACCTCCGGGGCACTGAAGCTTTCTTT. Its translation: CASSLEDLRGTEAFF. Variable domain in full (rest from reference TRBV5-1 and TRBJ1-1): KAGVTQTPRYLIKTRGQQVTLSCSPISGHRSVSWYQQTPGQGLQFLFEYFSETQRNKGNFPGRFSGRQFSNSRSEMNVSTLELGDSALYLCASSLEDLRGTEAFFGQGTRLTVV.

V usage is TRBV19 and J usage is TRBJ2-7; D not certain. CDR1 is LNHDA, CDR2 SQIVND, per germline (reference sequence). V was clipped by 5 bases and J by 2 bases, with 13 bases between them. The CDR3 is 14 amino acids. CDR3 sequence (DNA): TGTGCCAGTAGTTCCACCCTAACTACCTACGAGCAGTACTTC. Translation gives CASSSTLTTYEQYF.

CDR3 amino acids: CASSLNGGGEKLFF. The DNA for the CDR3 is TGCGCCAGCAGCTTGAACGGGGGTGGTGAAAAACTGTTTTTT. The rearrangement joins TRBV5-1 to TRBJ1-4; maybe TRBD1 (5 bases). This CDR3 has 14 amino acids. The germline gives CDR1 SGHRS, CDR2 YFSETQ. V shed 1 base and J shed 7 bases, with 11 bases lying between them.

The chain has TRBV7-8 and TRBJ1-1; 7 positions match TRBD1. There are 15 residues in the CDR3. V shed 1 base and J 5 bases; nucleotides not matched to a gene: 7. Germline assignment: CDR1 SGHVS and CDR2 FQNEAQ. The CDR3 is CASSLEEGAWTEAFF. CDR3 in DNA: TGTGCCAGCAGCTTAGAAGAGGGGGCATGGACTGAAGCTTTCTTT.

The gene calls are TRBV27 and TRBJ1-2; 7 bases align to TRBD1. V was clipped by 8 bases and J by 8 bases; unmatched bases: 8. This CDR3 region has 12 residues. Germline V gives CDR1 MNHEY, CDR2 SMNVEV (reference sequence). The CDR3 DNA reads as TGTGCCAGCCGGACAGGTGTCCTGGGCTACACCTTC. Protein sequence: CASRTGVLGYTF.

V and J are TRBV27 and TRBJ2-1; D might be TRBD2 (5 bases). Germline V gene data show CDR1 as MNHEY and CDR2 as SMNVEV (reference sequence). The V gene lost 5 bases and the J gene lost 1 base, with 9 bases spanning the gap. CDR3 length: 14 amino acids. The CDR3 region is CASSLTGSYNEQFF. CDR3 DNA sequence: TGTGCCAGCAGTCTTACGGGATCCTACAATGAGCAGTTCTTC.

Here the CDR3 DNA reads TGTGCCACCAGCAGAGATCTCGGTGACGAGCAGTACTTC. This translates into CATSRDLGDEQYF. V and J are TRBV15 and TRBJ2-7; D is uncertain. The CDR3 runs 13 residues. V was cut by 0 bases and J by 5 bases, with 8 bases left in between. The germline V gene encodes CDR1 LNHNV and CDR2 YYDKDF (reference sequence).

The chain links TRBV2 to TRBJ1-2; 9 positions agree with TRBD1. After removal of 5 bases from V and 2 bases from J, the junction contained 3 bases not matched to a gene. The germline V gene has CDR1 SNHLY and CDR2 FYNNEI. The CDR3 is made up of 14 amino acids. The CDR3 DNA is TGTGCCAGCAGTACCGGGACAGGGAACTATGGCTACACCTTC. Amino acid sequence: CASSTGTGNYGYTF.

The chain is built from TRBV5-1 and TRBJ2-1, with TRBD2 identical over 12 bases. The germline gives CDR1 SGHRS, CDR2 YFSETQ. V was pared by 5 bases and J by 7 bases, with 10 bases of the junction left unmatched. This CDR3 contains 16 residues. CDR3 protein: CASSLTLAGGGNEQFF. The CDR3 bases are TGCGCCAGCAGTCTCACCCTAGCGGGAGGGGGTAATGAGCAGTTCTTC.

The sample holds one count of this clone. The chain uses TRBV18 and TRBJ1-4; a weak D match, TRBD1 (5 bases). Germline V gene lookup returns CDR1 KGHSH and CDR2 LQKENI. V lost 6 bases and J lost 9, with 14 bases in between. The length of the CDR3 is 13 residues. The CDR3: CASSQGPDKKLFF. CDR3 sequence (DNA): TGTGCCAGCTCTCAGGGCCCGGATAAAAAACTGTTTTTT.

This clone was recorded once. J is TRBJ2-7 and V is TRBV11-2; 10 nucleotides agree with TRBD2. The CDR3 is 15 residues long. J lost 4 bases, V lost 0 bases, and 3 bases had no gene match. Germline loops: CDR1 SGHAT, CDR2 FQNNGV. The CDR3 DNA reads TGTGCCAGCAGCTTAGAGGCTAGCGGGGGTTACGAGCAGTACTTC. Translated, it gives CASSLEASGGYEQYF.

This clone has just a few counts. The rearrangement joins TRBV11-2 to TRBJ2-7, with 7 bases identical to TRBD2. This CDR3 region has 18 residues. The V gene's germline CDR1 is SGHAT and CDR2 FQNNGV. J gave up 0 bases and V 5 bases, and 16 bases lay outside the gene matches. Written as DNA, the CDR3 is TGTGCCAGCAGCCACACGGGCATACTAGCGTCAAGCTCCTACGAGCAGTACTTC. It translates to CASSHTGILASSSYEQYF.

The rearrangement joins TRBV19 to TRBJ1-4; unclear D gene. This CDR3 has 16 residues. CDR1 and CDR2 from the germline V gene are LNHDA and SQIVND (reference sequence). V was cut by 3 bases and J by 2 bases, with 13 bases left in between. The CDR3 sequence is CASSISSPRTNEKLFF. CDR3 in DNA: TGTGCCAGTAGTATTAGTTCCCCTCGGACTAATGAAAAACTGTTTTTT.

The chain couples TRBV4-3 to TRBJ1-3; TRBD1 agrees at 7 bases. Germline V gene data show CDR1 as LGHNA and CDR2 as YSLEER. Trimming took 4 bases from V and 3 from J; bases not matched to a gene: 9. CDR3 length: 16 residues. The CDR3 is CASSLQQGLFGNTIYF. In nucleotides, the CDR3 is TGCGCCAGCAGCCTCCAACAGGGGCTGTTTGGAAACACCATATATTTT.

The J gene is TRBJ2-2, the V gene TRBV7-2, with 10 bases identical to TRBD2. The CDR3 spans 15 residues. The junction had 5 bases not matched to a gene; V was cut back by 5 bases and J by 5 bases. Germline V gene lookup returns CDR1 SGHTA and CDR2 FQGNSA. CDR3 in DNA: TGTGCCAGCAGCCGTCGGACTAGCGGAACCGGGGAGCTGTTTTTT. Protein: CASSRRTSGTGELFF.

V and J are TRBV30 and TRBJ2-5; 9 bases map to TRBD1. Losses at the gene ends were 5 bases for V and 5 bases for J; bases not matched to a gene: 3. The germline gives CDR1 GTSNPN, CDR2 SVGIG (reference sequence). This CDR3 region has 12 residues. The CDR3, as DNA: TGTGCCTGGGGGGACAGGGATGAGACCCAGTACTTC. This translates into CAWGDRDETQYF. Based on the CDR3 plus reference TRBV30 and TRBJ2-5, the full variable domain is SQTIHQWPATLVQPVGSPLSLECTVEGTSNPNLYWYRQAAGRGLQLLFYSVGIGQISSEVPQNLSASRPQDRQFILSSKKLLLSDSGFYLCAWGDRDETQYFGPGTRLLVL.

Here the CDR3 DNA reads TGTGCCAGCAGTAGTTTACAGGGGGCCAAATTCACAGATACGCAGTATTTT. It yields the protein CASSSLQGAKFTDTQYF. The rearrangement joins TRBV27 to TRBJ2-3, with TRBD1 identical over 9 bases. V shed 5 bases, J shed 2 bases, and the junction held 11 bases outside the gene matches. This CDR3 region has 17 residues. Germline V gene sequence: CDR1 MNHEY, CDR2 SMNVEV (reference sequence).

This clone was seen at least ten times. V is TRBV6-5 and J is TRBJ2-5; D gene uncertain. The CDR3 runs to 15 residues. Germline V gives CDR1 MNHEY, CDR2 SVGAGI. Trimming stripped 0 bases from V and 5 bases from J, with 13 bases between. The CDR3 sequence is CASSYSPSNLETQYF. In nucleotides, the CDR3 is TGTGCCAGCAGTTACTCTCCGAGCAACCTCGAGACCCAGTACTTC.

The rearrangement joins TRBV5-4 to TRBJ2-1; TRBD2 agrees at 9 bases. Germline V gene data show CDR1 as SGHNT and CDR2 as YYREEE (reference sequence). The CDR3 loop spans 14 amino acids. V lost 0 bases, J lost 7 bases, and 2 bases stayed unmatched. CDR3 residues: CASSLVAGVNEQFF. The CDR3 DNA sequence: TGTGCCAGCAGCTTGGTAGCGGGGGTAAATGAGCAGTTCTTC.

The V call is TRBV4-3, the J call TRBJ2-3; a possible D gene is TRBD1 (5 bases). The CDR3 loop spans 15 amino acids. The germline CDR1 and CDR2 sequences are LGHNA and YSLEER. The V gene lost 1 base and the J gene lost 0 bases, with 8 bases spanning the gap. The CDR3 reads CASSQGQHSTDTQYF. The CDR3 coding sequence is TGCGCCAGCAGCCAAGGACAGCATAGCACAGATACGCAGTATTTT.

The rearrangement links TRBV18 to TRBJ1-3; D gene ambiguous. Germline CDR1 reads KGHSH; CDR2 reads LQKENI. The CDR3 has 11 amino acids. V was shortened by 9 bases and J by 6 bases, with 9 bases between the two germline ends. DNA of the CDR3: TGTGCCAGTAGGACTTTAAACACCATATATTTT. Its translation: CASRTLNTIYF.

This chain links TRBV6-4 with TRBJ1-2; 7 positions match TRBD1. Germline lookup yields CDR1 MRHNA and CDR2 SNTAGT. The CDR3 has 14 residues. The V gene end was trimmed by 2 bases and the J gene end by 7 bases; junction bases not matched to a gene: 7. This CDR3 is CASSDTGQASGYTF. DNA for the CDR3: TGTGCCAGCAGTGACACTGGACAGGCGAGTGGCTACACCTTC.